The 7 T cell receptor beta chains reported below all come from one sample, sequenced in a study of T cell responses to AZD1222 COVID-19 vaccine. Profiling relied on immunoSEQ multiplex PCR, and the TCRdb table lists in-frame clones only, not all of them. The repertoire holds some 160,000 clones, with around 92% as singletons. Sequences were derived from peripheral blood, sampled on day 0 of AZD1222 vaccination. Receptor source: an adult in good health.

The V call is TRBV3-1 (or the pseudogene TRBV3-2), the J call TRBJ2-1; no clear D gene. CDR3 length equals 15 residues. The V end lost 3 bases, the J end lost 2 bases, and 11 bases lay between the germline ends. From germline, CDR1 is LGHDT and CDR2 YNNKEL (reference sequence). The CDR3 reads CASSHQEPTYNEQFF. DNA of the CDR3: TGTGCCAGCAGCCATCAAGAGCCTACCTACAATGAGCAGTTCTTC.

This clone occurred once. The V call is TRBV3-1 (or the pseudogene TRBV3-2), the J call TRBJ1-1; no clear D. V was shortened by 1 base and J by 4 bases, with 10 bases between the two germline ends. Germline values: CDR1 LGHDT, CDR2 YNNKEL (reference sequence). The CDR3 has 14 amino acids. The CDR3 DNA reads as TGTGCCAGCAGCCAAGGCCACGCGAGCACTGAAGCTTTCTTT. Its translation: CASSQGHASTEAFF.

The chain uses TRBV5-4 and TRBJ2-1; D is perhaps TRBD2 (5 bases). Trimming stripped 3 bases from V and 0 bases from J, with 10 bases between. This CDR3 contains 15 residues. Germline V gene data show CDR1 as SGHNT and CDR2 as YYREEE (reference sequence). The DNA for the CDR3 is TGTGCCAGCAGCTCTAGCTATTACTCCTACAATGAGCAGTTCTTC. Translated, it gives CASSSSYYSYNEQFF.

This chain's CDR3 is CASRVGGRTEAFF. CDR3 bases: TGTGCCAGCAGAGTCGGGGGGCGCACTGAAGCTTTCTTT. The V and J genes are TRBV3-1 (or the pseudogene TRBV3-2) and TRBJ1-1, with D tentatively TRBD1 (6 bases). The CDR3 is made up of 13 amino acids. Looked up from germline, CDR1 is LGHDT and CDR2 is YNNKEL (reference sequence). Trimming took off 6 bases at V and 4 bases at J, with 12 bases between the two ends.

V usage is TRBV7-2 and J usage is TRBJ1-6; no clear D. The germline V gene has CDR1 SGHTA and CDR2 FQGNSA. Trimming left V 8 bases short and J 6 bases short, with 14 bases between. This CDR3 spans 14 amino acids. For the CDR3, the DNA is TGTGCCAGCCAAGCGGCGGGTGGTAATTCACCCCTCCACTTT. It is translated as CASQAAGGNSPLHF.

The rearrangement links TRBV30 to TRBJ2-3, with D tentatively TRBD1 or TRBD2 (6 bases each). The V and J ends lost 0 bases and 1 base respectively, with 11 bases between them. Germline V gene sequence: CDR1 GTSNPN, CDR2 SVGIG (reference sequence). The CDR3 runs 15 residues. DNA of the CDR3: TGTGCCTGGAGTGTAGTGGGGGGCCGCACAGATACGCAGTATTTT. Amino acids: CAWSVVGGRTDTQYF.

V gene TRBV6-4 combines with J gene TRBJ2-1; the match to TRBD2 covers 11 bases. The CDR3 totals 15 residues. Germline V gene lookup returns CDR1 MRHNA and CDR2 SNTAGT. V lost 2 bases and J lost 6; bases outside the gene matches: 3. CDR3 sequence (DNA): TGTGCCAGCAGTGACCTAGCGGGGGGCCGCAATGAGCAGTTCTTC. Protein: CASSDLAGGRNEQFF.